This TCR beta chain was observed in a study of human T cells and chemical hapten exposure. Study-wide findings and caveats: Expanded TCR counts at PT1 went up together with patch test score, a positive correlation. No change in TCRs above 1 in 1000 frequency was produced by DPC sensitization.

The length of the CDR3 is 13 residues. The V gene end was trimmed by 8 bases and the J gene end by 4 bases; junction bases not matched to a gene: 4. Per the germline V gene, CDR1 is MRHNA and CDR2 is SNTAGT. TCRdb reprocessed the RACE reads via MiXCR and lists one record per CDR3 protein. The sample shows about 89,000 distinct CDR3 sequences, 10% to 12% of them seen only once. Indicated time point: pre-sensitization, week 0. Stated treatment: therapeutic diphenylcyclopropenone sensitization with weekly scalp DPC. Before extraction, the whole blood was not fractionated, and total RNA was taken from it. Many counts were recorded for this clonotype. No antigen is known for it.

The material was whole blood, obtained in connection with sensitization to the hapten diphenylcyclopropenone (DPC). The chain has TRBV6-4 and TRBJ1-1, with 10 bases lining up with TRBD1. The sequence was collected from a woman aged 55-69 years with alopecia areata. Some clones in this sample may be carry-over from other donors' samples. CDR3 amino acids: CASGWDRGTEAFF. In nucleotides, the CDR3 is TGTGCCAGCGGCTGGGACAGGGGCACTGAAGCTTTCTTT.